Detailed here is one T cell receptor beta chain. Its antigen is as yet unknown. The sample belongs to a study of cytomegalovirus exposure and HLA in healthy donors. General study points: DRB1 had the most TCR associations and HLA-C the fewest, a later analysis found, with rates varying by HLA locus. Reported performance of the classifier showed diagnosis of cytomegalovirus status with high specificity and sensitivity. Most subjects' HLA-A and HLA-B alleles were reportedly predicted from TCR beta sequences.

CDR1 SGHTA and CDR2 FQGNSA come from the germline V gene. V was clipped by 5 bases and J by 4 bases, with 12 bases between them. CDR3 length: 15 residues. Amplification used 60 Vbeta primers and 13 Jbeta primers. The repertoire was sequenced with immunoSEQ multiplex PCR; TCRdb's copy has only in-frame clones and lacks some. The data show roughly 110,000 clones, 67% seen once. The chain joins TRBV7-2 to TRBJ1-6; D might be TRBD1 (5 bases). Material for sequencing was PBMCs. This sequence was found in a man younger than 30 in good health and CMV-seropositive. CDR3 in DNA: TGTGCCAGCAGCCCGCGCCCAGGGTATAATTCACCCCTCCACTTT. Residues: CASSPRPGYNSPLHF.